Below, 5 T cell receptor beta chains from the same sample are listed, as sequenced in a study of T cell responses to AZD1222 COVID-19 vaccine. Sequencing used immunoSEQ multiplex PCR; TCRdb keeps in-frame clones, though not all of them. The sample lists about 120,000 clones; about 88% were seen once. Here the sequenced sample was peripheral blood, taken 28 days after the second AZD1222 dose. These receptors were collected from an adult who received the AZD1222 COVID-19 vaccine.

The chain employs TRBV7-9 and TRBJ1-1; D is perhaps TRBD1 (5 bases). Trimming took 8 bases from V and 11 from J, leaving 18 bases between them. CDR1 and CDR2 (germline): SEHNR, FQNEAQ (reference sequence). This CDR3 is built from 12 residues. The CDR3 loop is CASSPPGIRAFF. Here the CDR3 DNA reads TGTGCCAGCTCCCCGCCAGGGATTCGCGCTTTCTTT.

The chain recombines TRBV5-4 with TRBJ1-2; possibly TRBD1 for D (5 bases). V gave up 5 bases and J gave up 0 bases, with 11 bases separating them. This CDR3 comprises 14 residues. Germline V gene data show CDR1 as SGHNT and CDR2 as YYREEE (reference sequence). CDR3 protein: CASSTGIANYGYTF. CDR3 sequence (DNA): TGTGCCAGCAGTACAGGAATTGCTAACTATGGCTACACCTTC.

The gene calls are TRBV18 and TRBJ2-1; D ambiguous. Trimming removed 1 base from V and 0 bases from J, with 13 bases in between. The CDR3 spans 17 residues. Germline values: CDR1 KGHSH, CDR2 LQKENI. CDR3 sequence reads: CASSPRLGLSSYNEQFF. The CDR3 bases are TGTGCCAGCTCACCACGTCTGGGTCTGAGCTCCTACAATGAGCAGTTCTTC.

This chain joins TRBV19 and TRBJ1-2, with a tentative D call TRBD1 (6 bases). V was trimmed by 5 bases and J by 4 bases, leaving 17 bases between them. CDR1 and CDR2 (germline): LNHDA, SQIVND (reference sequence). The CDR3 has 15 residues. The CDR3 reads CASSSRNRDGYGYTF. DNA of the CDR3: TGTGCCAGTAGTTCCCGAAACAGGGACGGCTATGGCTACACCTTC.

Only one count was recorded for this clone. The chain recombines TRBV12-2 with TRBJ1-2; the D call of TRBD1 is as the table states it, not checked on the DNA. TRBV12-2 is a known pseudogene. This CDR3 comprises 12 residues. Here the CDR3 reads CASRQGSYGYTF. Here the CDR3 DNA reads TGTGCAAGTCGCCAGGGTAGCTATGGCTACACCTTC.